This TCR beta chain was sequenced for a study of blood T cell repertoires in COVID-19. For the study at large: The study drew acute and convalescent COVID-19 samples from the United States, Italy and Spain.

Participant ages covered roughly 18 to 89 years across about two dozen US areas. Generated by immunoSEQ multiplex PCR, the TCRdb table keeps only in-frame clones and is missing some. The sample lists roughly 220,000 clones, roughly 89% occurring once. Trimming removed 3 bases from V and 5 bases from J, with 9 bases in between. The CDR3 totals 13 residues. Germline loops: CDR1 SEHNR, CDR2 FQNEAQ (reference sequence). The sequence came from a woman aged 35 to 49 with acute COVID-19. The chain is built from TRBV7-9 and TRBJ2-3; D possibly corresponds to TRBD2 (5 bases). The sample was PBMCs or T cells enriched from blood (not recorded which). CDR3 sequence (DNA): TGTGCCAGCAGCTTTAGTGGAGGAGATACGCAGTATTTT. Translated: CASSFSGGDTQYF.